The 5 T cell receptor beta chains below all came from one sample that was sequenced in a study of blood T cell repertoires in COVID-19. TCRdb's copy holds only in-frame clones and misses some; the assay was immunoSEQ multiplex PCR. Seen here are approximately 100,000 clones, roughly 88% observed once, and the top ten hold around 11%. Sequencing input: peripheral blood. These receptors were collected from a human donor in a cohort sampled during active COVID-19.

The V gene is TRBV18, the J gene TRBJ2-7; D is perhaps TRBD1 (6 bases). Germline V lookup: CDR1 KGHSH, CDR2 LQKENI. Between the trimmed V and J ends, which lost 4 bases and 3 bases, there was a span of 13 bases. The CDR3 consists of 14 residues. Here the CDR3 reads CASSRSDSYYEQYF. DNA for the CDR3: TGTGCCAGCTCACGGTCGGACAGTTACTACGAGCAGTACTTC.

This clone was observed a single time. The V gene is TRBV9, the J gene TRBJ2-3; 11 nucleotides line up with TRBD2. This CDR3 has 20 amino acids. Germline V gives CDR1 SGDLS, CDR2 YYNGEE. The V gene end was trimmed by 0 bases and the J gene end by 3 bases; junction bases not matched to a gene: 15. The CDR3 DNA sequence: TGTGCCAGCAGCGTAGCCTATATGGGAACACTAGCGGGAGCTACAGATACGCAGTATTTT. It encodes CASSVAYMGTLAGATDTQYF. Full variable domain (missing parts from reference TRBV9 and TRBJ2-3): DSGVTQTPKHLITATGQRVTLRCSPRSGDLSVYWYQQSLDQGLQFLIQYYNGEERAKGNILERFSAQQFPDLHSELNLSSLELGDSALYFCASSVAYMGTLAGATDTQYFGPGTRLTVL.

This chain connects TRBV28 to TRBJ2-7; 10 nucleotides align to TRBD2. CDR3 length equals 16 residues. V gave up 0 bases and J gave up 3 bases; unmatched junction bases: 5. Germline CDR1 reads MDHEN; CDR2 reads SYDVKM. The DNA for the CDR3 is TGTGCCAGCAGTTTATGGGCTAGCGGGAGCTTCTACGAGCAGTACTTC. It translates to CASSLWASGSFYEQYF.

The rearrangement joins TRBV5-5 to TRBJ2-1; tentative D call: TRBD1 (6 bases). The CDR3 covers 15 residues. V was cut by 1 base and J by 3 bases, with 11 bases left in between. CDR1 and CDR2 from the germline V gene are SGHKS and YYEKEE (reference sequence). The CDR3 loop reads CASSLHAGDYNEQFF. CDR3 bases: TGTGCCAGCAGCTTGCATGCAGGGGACTACAATGAGCAGTTCTTC.

The chain carries TRBV19 and TRBJ2-5; TRBD1 aligns across 7 bases. The CDR3 covers 17 residues. The trim removed 2 bases at V and 3 bases at J, leaving 12 bases unmatched. CDR1 is LNHDA, CDR2 SQIVND, per germline (reference sequence). The CDR3: CASSISLRGRREETQYF. The CDR3 DNA reads TGTGCCAGTAGTATAAGTTTGAGGGGGCGCAGGGAAGAGACCCAGTACTTC.